The subject of this entry is one TCR beta chain. The antigen is not known. V was pared by 6 bases and J by 7 bases, with 9 bases between. From germline, CDR1 is WSHSY and CDR2 SAAADI. The CDR3 totals 12 residues. Among the donors, all were Caucasian adults who lived in Nashville, Tennessee. Both subsets, CD45RA+ naive and CD45RA-negative memory, were split from the CD4+ cells. Some clones are missing from TCRdb's copy, which holds only in-frame ones; the method was immunoSEQ multiplex PCR. The table records roughly 640,000 clones, about 97% of them present only once. This entry belongs to a study of shared clonotypes between healthy human individuals. The study's findings and limits: Sequencing depth was expected to influence donor clonotype sharing.

The receptor's source is a woman aged 25 to 45 in good health. The chain uses TRBV10-2 and TRBJ2-2; no reliable D call. Material for sequencing was naive CD4+ T cells sorted from blood. Subset described: CD45RA+ positively selected. CDR3 sequence reads: CASRSRSGELFF. DNA for the CDR3: TGCGCCAGCAGGAGTAGGAGCGGGGAGCTGTTTTTT.